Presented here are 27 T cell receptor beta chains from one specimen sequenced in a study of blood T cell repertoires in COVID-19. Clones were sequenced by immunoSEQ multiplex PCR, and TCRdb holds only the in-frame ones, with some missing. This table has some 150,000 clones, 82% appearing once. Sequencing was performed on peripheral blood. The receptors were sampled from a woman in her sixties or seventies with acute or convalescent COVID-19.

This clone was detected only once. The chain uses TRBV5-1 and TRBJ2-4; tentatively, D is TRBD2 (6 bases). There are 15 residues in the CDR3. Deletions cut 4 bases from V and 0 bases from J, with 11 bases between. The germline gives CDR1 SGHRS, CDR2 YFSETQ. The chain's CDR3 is CASSRSGLAKNIQYF. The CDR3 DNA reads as TGCGCCAGCAGCCGGAGCGGGTTAGCCAAAAACATTCAGTACTTC.

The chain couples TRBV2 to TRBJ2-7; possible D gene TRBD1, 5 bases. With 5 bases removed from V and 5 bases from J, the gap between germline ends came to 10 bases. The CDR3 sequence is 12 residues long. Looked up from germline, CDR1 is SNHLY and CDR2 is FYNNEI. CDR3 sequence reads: CASSYVGDEQYF. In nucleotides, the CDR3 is TGTGCCAGCAGTTATGTAGGGGACGAGCAGTACTTC. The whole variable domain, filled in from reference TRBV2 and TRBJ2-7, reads EPEVTQTPSHQVTQMGQEVILRCVPISNHLYFYWYRQILGQKVEFLVSFYNNEISEKSEIFDDQFSVERPDGSNFTLKIRSTKLEDSAMYFCASSYVGDEQYFGPGTRLTVT.

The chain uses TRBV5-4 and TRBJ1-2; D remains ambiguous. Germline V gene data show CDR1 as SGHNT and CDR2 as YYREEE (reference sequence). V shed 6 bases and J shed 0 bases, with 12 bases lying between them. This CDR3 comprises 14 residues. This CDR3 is CASTFGRANYGYTF. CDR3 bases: TGTGCCAGCACTTTCGGGAGAGCTAACTATGGCTACACCTTC.

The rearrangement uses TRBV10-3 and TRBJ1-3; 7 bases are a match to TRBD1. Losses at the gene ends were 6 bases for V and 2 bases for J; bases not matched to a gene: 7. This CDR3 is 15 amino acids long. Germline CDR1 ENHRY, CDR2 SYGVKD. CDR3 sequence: CAISGEGAAGNTIYF. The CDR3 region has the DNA TGTGCCATCAGCGGCGAGGGGGCGGCTGGAAACACCATATATTTT.

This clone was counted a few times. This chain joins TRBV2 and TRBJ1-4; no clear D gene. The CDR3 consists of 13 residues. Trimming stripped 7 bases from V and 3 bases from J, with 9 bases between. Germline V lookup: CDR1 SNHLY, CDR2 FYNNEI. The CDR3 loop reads CASKMTSNEKLFF. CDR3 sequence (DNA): TGTGCCAGCAAAATGACATCTAATGAAAAACTGTTTTTT. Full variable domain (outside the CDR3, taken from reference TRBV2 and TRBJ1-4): EPEVTQTPSHQVTQMGQEVILRCVPISNHLYFYWYRQILGQKVEFLVSFYNNEISEKSEIFDDQFSVERPDGSNFTLKIRSTKLEDSAMYFCASKMTSNEKLFFGSGTQLSVL.

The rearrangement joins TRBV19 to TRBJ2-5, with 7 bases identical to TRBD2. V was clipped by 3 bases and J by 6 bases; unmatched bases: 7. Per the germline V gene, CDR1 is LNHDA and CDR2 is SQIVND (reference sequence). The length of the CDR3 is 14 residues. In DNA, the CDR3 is TGTGCCAGTAGTATTGGACTAGACATGAAGACCCAGTACTTC. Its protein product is CASSIGLDMKTQYF.

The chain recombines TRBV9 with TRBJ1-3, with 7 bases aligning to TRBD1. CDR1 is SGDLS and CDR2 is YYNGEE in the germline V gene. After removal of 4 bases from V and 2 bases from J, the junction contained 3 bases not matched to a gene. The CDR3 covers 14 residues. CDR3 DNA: TGTGCCAGCAGCTACAGGGGAACTGGAAACACCATATATTTT. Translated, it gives CASSYRGTGNTIYF.

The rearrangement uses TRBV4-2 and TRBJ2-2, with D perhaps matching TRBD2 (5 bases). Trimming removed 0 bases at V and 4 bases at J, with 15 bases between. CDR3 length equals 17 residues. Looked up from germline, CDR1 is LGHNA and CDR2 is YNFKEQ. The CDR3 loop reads CASSQEQVWAGTGELFF. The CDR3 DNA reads TGTGCCAGCAGCCAAGAACAAGTGTGGGCGGGCACCGGGGAGCTGTTTTTT.

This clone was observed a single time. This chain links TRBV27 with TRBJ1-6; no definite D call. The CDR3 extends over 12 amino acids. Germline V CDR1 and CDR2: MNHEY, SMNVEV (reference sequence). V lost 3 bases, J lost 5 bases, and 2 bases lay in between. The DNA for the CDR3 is TGTGCCAGCAGTTTTAATAATTCACCCCTCCACTTT. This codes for CASSFNNSPLHF.

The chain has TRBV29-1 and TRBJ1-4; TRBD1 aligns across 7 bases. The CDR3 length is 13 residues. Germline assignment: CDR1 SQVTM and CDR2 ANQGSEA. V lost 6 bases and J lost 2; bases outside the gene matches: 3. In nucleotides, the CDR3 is TGCAGCGTATCGACAGGGACTAATGAAAAACTGTTTTTT. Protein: CSVSTGTNEKLFF.

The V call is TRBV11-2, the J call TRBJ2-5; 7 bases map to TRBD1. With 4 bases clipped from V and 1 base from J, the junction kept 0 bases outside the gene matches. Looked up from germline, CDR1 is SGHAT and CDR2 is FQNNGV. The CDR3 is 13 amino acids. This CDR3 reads CASSYRGQETQYF. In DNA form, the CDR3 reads TGTGCCAGCAGCTACAGGGGCCAAGAGACCCAGTACTTC.

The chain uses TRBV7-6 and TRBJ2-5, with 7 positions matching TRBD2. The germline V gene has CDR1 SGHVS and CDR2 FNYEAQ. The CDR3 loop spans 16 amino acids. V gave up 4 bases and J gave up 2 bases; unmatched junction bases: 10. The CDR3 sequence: CASSSVRGDGQETQYF. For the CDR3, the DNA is TGTGCCAGCAGCTCGGTTCGGGGGGATGGGCAAGAGACCCAGTACTTC.

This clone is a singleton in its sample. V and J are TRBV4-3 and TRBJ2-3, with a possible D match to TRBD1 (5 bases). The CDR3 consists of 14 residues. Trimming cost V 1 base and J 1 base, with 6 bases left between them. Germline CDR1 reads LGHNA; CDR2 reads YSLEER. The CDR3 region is CASSQVRGTDTQYF. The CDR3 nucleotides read TGCGCCAGCAGCCAAGTCAGGGGCACAGATACGCAGTATTTT.

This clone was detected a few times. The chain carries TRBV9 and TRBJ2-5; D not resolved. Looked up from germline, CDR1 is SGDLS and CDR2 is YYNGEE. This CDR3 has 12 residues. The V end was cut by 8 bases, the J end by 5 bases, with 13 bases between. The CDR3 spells CARVGGEETQYF. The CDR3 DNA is TGTGCCAGGGTAGGCGGCGAGGAGACCCAGTACTTC.

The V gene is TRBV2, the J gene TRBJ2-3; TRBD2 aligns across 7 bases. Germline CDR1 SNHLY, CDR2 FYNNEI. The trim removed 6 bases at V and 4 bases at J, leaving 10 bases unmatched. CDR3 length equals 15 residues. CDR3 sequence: CASSDSSGKPDTQYF. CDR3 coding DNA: TGTGCCAGCAGCGACTCAAGCGGGAAGCCAGATACGCAGTATTTT.

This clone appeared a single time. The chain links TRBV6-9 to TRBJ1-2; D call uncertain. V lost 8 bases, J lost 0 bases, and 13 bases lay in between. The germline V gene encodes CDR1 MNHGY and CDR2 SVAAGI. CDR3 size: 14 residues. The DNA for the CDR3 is TGTGCCAGCGGTGCCGCGGAATCTAACTATGGCTACACCTTC. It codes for CASGAAESNYGYTF.

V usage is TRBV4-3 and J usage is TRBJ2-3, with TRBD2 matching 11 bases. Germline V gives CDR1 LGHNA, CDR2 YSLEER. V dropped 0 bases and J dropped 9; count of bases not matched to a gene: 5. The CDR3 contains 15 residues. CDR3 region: CASSQDWTSGHTQYF. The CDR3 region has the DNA TGCGCCAGCAGCCAAGATTGGACTAGCGGGCACACGCAGTATTTT.

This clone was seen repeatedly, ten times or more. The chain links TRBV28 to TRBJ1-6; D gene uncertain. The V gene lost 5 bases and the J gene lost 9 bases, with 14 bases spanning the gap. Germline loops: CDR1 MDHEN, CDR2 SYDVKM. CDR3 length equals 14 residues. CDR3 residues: CASSILLTTSPLHF. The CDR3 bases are TGTGCCAGCAGTATACTACTCACAACTTCACCCCTCCACTTT.

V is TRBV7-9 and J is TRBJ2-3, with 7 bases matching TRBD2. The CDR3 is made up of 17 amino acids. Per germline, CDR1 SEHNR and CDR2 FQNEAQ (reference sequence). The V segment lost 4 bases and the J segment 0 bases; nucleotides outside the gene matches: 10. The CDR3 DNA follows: TGTGCCAGCAGCTCCCAGGCTAGCGGCTATAGCACAGATACGCAGTATTTT. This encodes CASSSQASGYSTDTQYF.

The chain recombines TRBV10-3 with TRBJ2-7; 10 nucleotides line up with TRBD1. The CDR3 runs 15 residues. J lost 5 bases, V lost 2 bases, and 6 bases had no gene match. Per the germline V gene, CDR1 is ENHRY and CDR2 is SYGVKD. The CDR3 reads CAISEDRGRFHEQYF. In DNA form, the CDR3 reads TGTGCCATCAGTGAGGACAGGGGGCGTTTCCACGAGCAGTACTTC.

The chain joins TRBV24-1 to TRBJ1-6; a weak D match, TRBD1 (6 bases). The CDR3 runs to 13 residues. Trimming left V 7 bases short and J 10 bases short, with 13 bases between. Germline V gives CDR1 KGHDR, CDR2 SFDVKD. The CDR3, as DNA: TGTGCCACCAGCGCCAGGGGAGGGTCACCCCTCCACTTT. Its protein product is CATSARGGSPLHF.

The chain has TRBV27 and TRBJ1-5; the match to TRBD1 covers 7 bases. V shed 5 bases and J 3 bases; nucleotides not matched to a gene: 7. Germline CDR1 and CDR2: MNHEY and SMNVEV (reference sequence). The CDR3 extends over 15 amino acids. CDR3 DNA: TGTGCCAGCAGTCGGGACAGCCTACCCAATCAGCCCCAGCATTTT. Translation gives CASSRDSLPNQPQHF.

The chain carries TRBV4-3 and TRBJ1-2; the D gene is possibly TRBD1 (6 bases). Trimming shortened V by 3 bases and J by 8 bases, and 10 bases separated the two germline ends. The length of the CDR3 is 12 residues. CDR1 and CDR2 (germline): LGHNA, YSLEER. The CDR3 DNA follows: TGCGCCAGCAGCCATGCAGGGGTGGGCTACACCTTC. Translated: CASSHAGVGYTF.

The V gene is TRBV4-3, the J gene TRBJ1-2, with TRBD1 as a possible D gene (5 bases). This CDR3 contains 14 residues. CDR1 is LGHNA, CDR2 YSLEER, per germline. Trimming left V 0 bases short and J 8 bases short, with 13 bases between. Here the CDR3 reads CASSQDRGTGGYTF. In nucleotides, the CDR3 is TGCGCCAGCAGCCAAGATCGCGGGACGGGAGGCTACACCTTC.

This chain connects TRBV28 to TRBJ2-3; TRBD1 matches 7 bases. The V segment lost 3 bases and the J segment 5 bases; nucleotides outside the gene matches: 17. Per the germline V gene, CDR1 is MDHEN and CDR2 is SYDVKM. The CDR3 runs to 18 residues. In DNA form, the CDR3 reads TGTGCCAGCAGTTTTTACGTGTCGACGACAGGGAATAGAGATACGCAGTATTTT. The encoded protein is CASSFYVSTTGNRDTQYF.

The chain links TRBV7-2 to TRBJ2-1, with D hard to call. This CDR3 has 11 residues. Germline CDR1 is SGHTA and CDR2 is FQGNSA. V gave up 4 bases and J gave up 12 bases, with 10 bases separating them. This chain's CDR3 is CASSSPVRQFF. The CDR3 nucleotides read TGTGCCAGCAGCTCTCCGGTTAGGCAGTTCTTC.

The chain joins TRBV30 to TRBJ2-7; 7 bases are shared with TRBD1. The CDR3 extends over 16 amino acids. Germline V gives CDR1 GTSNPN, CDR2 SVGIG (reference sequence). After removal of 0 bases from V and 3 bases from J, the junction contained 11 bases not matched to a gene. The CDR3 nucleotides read TGTGCCTGGAGTGTAGGGGGCGCAGGGGGAATCTACGAGCAGTACTTC. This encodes CAWSVGGAGGIYEQYF.